Included here is one T cell receptor beta chain sequence, with context. Its specificity is unknown. Relative to the germline gene, one junction end is altered; a read error may explain this. These data originate in a study of tumor-infiltrating lymphocytes in primary liver carcinoma. General study points: It was observed that only about 7.5-25% of the top clones appeared in every one of the five tumor regions.

Total RNA and DNA came together from around 18-30 mg of bulk tissue without cell sorting. Collection of samples drew on five separate regions of each tumor. The CDR3 runs 15 residues. Germline loops: CDR1 SGHAT, CDR2 FQNNGV. With a constant-region primer, TCR beta cDNA was made from approximately 500 ng of total RNA. Researchers made the TCR beta libraries by running three nested multiplex PCR rounds with slightly modified ARM-PCR. TRBV1-TRBV30 forward and Cbeta reverse primers drove the first two roughly 10-cycle rounds. From the multiplex PCR reads, TCRdb called clonotypes with MiXCR, one entry per CDR3 protein. The sample comprises fewer than 40,000 distinct CDR3 sequences, 71% of which are singletons, and 25% to 35% rests with the top ten.

The chain employs TRBV11-2 and TRBJ2-7; D is perhaps TRBD2 (6 bases). The source of this sequence is a young woman with primary liver carcinoma and hepatitis B virus infection. The sample was liver tumor tissue from sampling region 3. The subset: tumor region T3, left-lateral pole. The CDR3 loop reads CASSIGVGGGYGQYF. Written as DNA, the CDR3 is TGTGCCAGCAGCATAGGTGTGGGAGGTGGCTACGGGCAGTACTTC.